This TCR beta chain came from a study of blood T cell repertoires in COVID-19. Whole-study context: Specimens from acute and convalescent COVID-19 originated in the United States, Italy and Spain. T cells, B-cell-depleted T cells, or PBMCs supplied cDNA or gDNA.

Per germline, CDR1 MNHNY and CDR2 SVGAGI (reference sequence). The CDR3 runs to 14 residues. Losses at the gene ends were 5 bases for V and 11 bases for J; bases not matched to a gene: 12. Original analysis: From reference gene primer amplification, estimates of nucleated cell counts were derived. Method: immunoSEQ multiplex PCR; TCRdb's copy keeps in-frame clones and lacks some. That table furnishes V, J and clone size, whereas the DNA furnished D and trimming. There are about 88,000 clones in the sample; roughly 90% occur only once, and roughly 3% lies in the top ten. This chain connects TRBV6-6 to TRBJ1-1, with 9 bases aligning to TRBD1. The sample consisted of peripheral blood. The sequence was collected from a woman aged 80 or older with acute or convalescent COVID-19. CDR3 amino acids: CASSLGQGWRGAFF. CDR3 bases: TGTGCCAGCAGTCTGGGACAGGGTTGGCGTGGGGCTTTCTTT.